This TCR beta chain was recovered during a study of HIV-infected patients and healthy controls. No cell fractionation was done, so the repertoire covers all unsorted peripheral blood T cells. An approximately 2.6 ml peripheral blood sample was taken for RNA. In this sample, this clonotype turned up many times. Its antigen is not known. Germline V lookup: CDR1 MNHEY, CDR2 SVGEGT. With 2 bases removed from V and 1 base from J, the gap between germline ends came to 6 bases. The CDR3 has 14 residues. Approximately 510 ng RNA was reverse transcribed with alpha and beta constant-region primers. Using multiplexing indices, alpha and beta chain libraries were generated apart by chain-specific third strand synthesis. A 23-cycle PCR with P5s and P7 primers followed a short adapter-adding first PCR. TCRdb reanalysed the 5' RACE reads using MiXCR and keeps one entry per CDR3 protein. The sample lists about 9,600 distinct CDR3 sequences; roughly 7% were seen once.

Study outcomes and limitations: Compared with untreated HIV+ repertoires, healthy controls showed roughly threefold more distinct CDR3s and higher Shannon diversity. MAIT alpha-chain CDR3s were frequent in healthy controls, depleted in HIV+.

The sequences come from blood, collected before antiretroviral therapy. The chain has TRBV6-2 or TRBV6-3 and TRBJ2-1; D gene ambiguous. This sequence originates from an adult with HIV infection. CDR3 in amino acids: CASSYRPSYNEQFF. The CDR3 nucleotides read TGTGCCAGCAGTTACAGACCGTCCTACAATGAGCAGTTCTTC.